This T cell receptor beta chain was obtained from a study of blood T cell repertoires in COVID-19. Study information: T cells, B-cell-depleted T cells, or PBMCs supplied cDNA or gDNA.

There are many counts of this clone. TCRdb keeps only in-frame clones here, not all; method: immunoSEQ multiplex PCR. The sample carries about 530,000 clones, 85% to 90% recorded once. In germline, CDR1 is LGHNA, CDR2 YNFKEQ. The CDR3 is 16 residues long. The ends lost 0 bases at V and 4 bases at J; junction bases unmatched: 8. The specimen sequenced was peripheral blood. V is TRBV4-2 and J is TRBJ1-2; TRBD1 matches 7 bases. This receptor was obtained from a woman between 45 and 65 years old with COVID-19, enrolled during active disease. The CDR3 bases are TGTGCCAGCAGCCAAGATAGGGGGCAGGGGTTCTATGGCTACACCTTC. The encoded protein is CASSQDRGQGFYGYTF.